Reported below is one TCR beta chain. Its antigen is as yet unknown. The data are from a study of T cell repertoires in cytomegalovirus infection. Study information: It was recently identified HLA-C-restricted and well-studied HLA-B-restricted CMV epitopes that the study used.

V lost 6 bases, J lost 5 bases, and 9 bases stayed unmatched. Germline V lookup: CDR1 MNHEY, CDR2 SVGEGT. The CDR3 loop spans 14 amino acids. One entry per CDR3 protein, called by TCRdb with MiXCR from the reads. Among fewer than 200,000 distinct CDR3 sequences listed, roughly 22% were seen once. Notes on the study in general: The cumulative frequency of public TCR beta families distinguished individuals who carried CMV together with the relevant HLA. Ex vivo responses were dominated by HLA-C-restricted CMV-specific TCR beta clonotypes.

The TCR comes from a human donor in good health (CMV status not recorded). Some clones in this sample may be carry-over from other donors' samples. The sequenced sample was CD8+ T cells from cultured PBMCs, obtained from culture after CMV antigen stimulation. This rearrangement joins TRBV6-2 or TRBV6-3 to TRBJ1-1, with TRBD1 matching 7 bases. The CDR3 sequence is CASREDREVTEAFF. Here the CDR3 DNA reads TGTGCCAGCAGAGAAGACAGGGAGGTGACTGAAGCTTTCTTT.